Listed below are T cell receptor beta chains from one sample, sequenced in a study of T cell repertoires in cytomegalovirus infection. Via MiXCR, TCRdb re-called the reads, giving one row per CDR3 protein. The sample shows some 200,000 distinct CDR3 sequences, around two fifths of them seen only once. These receptors have no known antigen. The input for sequencing was CD8+ T cells from cultured PBMCs, taken from culture after CMV antigen stimulation. The source is a human donor in good health (CMV status not recorded). Some clones in this sample may be carry-over from other donors' samples. Each CDR3 is given with its conserved first and last residue. D genes are given only for firm matches. Expanded clones are given a class, and other clones once, few, many or no size at all.

D gene,V gene,clone size,J gene,CDR3 protein,CDR3 DNA
NA,TRBV12-3/TRBV12-4,NA,TRBJ1-5,CASSLSNFNQPQHF,TGTGCCAGCAGTTTAAGCAATTTCAATCAGCCCCAGCATTTT
TRBD1,TRBV29-1,NA,TRBJ2-3,CSGWGDRSTDTQYF,TGCAGCGGATGGGGGGACAGGAGCACAGATACGCAGTATTTT
NA,TRBV12-3/TRBV12-4,NA,TRBJ2-7,CASSSRIGASSYEQYF,TGTGCCAGCAGCTCACGAATTGGCGCTTCCTCCTACGAGCAGTACTTC
TRBD2,TRBV11-2,NA,TRBJ2-7,CASSLTRRASGRRRAYEQYF,TGTGCCAGCAGCCTTACCCGGAGAGCTAGCGGGAGGAGACGGGCCTACGAGCAGTACTTC
TRBD1,TRBV12-3/TRBV12-4,NA,TRBJ2-7,CASSLTRGRDEQYF,TGTGCCAGCAGTTTAACCAGGGGGCGCGACGAGCAGTACTTC
NA,TRBV7-9,NA,TRBJ2-7,CASSSNNLYEQYF,TGTGCCAGCAGCTCAAACAACCTATACGAGCAGTACTTC
NA,TRBV7-3,NA,TRBJ2-2,CASSPGSETGELFF,TGTGCCAGCAGCCCTGGCTCCGAGACCGGGGAGCTGTTTTTT
TRBD1,TRBV7-8,many,TRBJ2-1,CASSWILFGTVGHNEQFF,TGTGCCAGCAGCTGGATACTATTTGGGACAGTAGGTCACAATGAGCAGTTCTTC
NA,TRBV5-6,NA,TRBJ1-2,CASSGEAAIYGYTF,TGTGCCAGCAGCGGGGAAGCGGCGATTTATGGCTACACCTTC
NA,TRBV7-2,many,TRBJ1-5,CASSFVGINSNQPQHF,TGTGCCAGCAGCTTCGTAGGGATAAATAGCAATCAGCCCCAGCATTTT
NA,TRBV7-3,NA,TRBJ2-3,CASSQGGKDTQYF,TGTGCCAGCAGCCAAGGGGGTAAAGATACGCAGTATTTT
NA,TRBV7-2,few,TRBJ2-7,CASSLTFRGDEQYF,TGTGCCAGCAGCTTAACTTTTAGGGGTGACGAGCAGTACTTC
TRBD1,TRBV9,NA,TRBJ2-7,CASSHTDRVVEQYF,TGTGCCAGCAGCCACACCGACAGGGTTGTCGAGCAGTACTTC
NA,TRBV12-3/TRBV12-4,few,TRBJ2-3,CASSRSRRVTDTQYF,TGTGCCAGCAGCAGGTCCCGCCGGGTTACAGATACGCAGTATTTT
NA,TRBV7-8,NA,TRBJ2-3,CASSTTDTQYF,TGTGCCAGCAGCACCACAGATACGCAGTATTTT
NA,TRBV7-9,NA,TRBJ2-5,CASSFASEETQYF,TGTGCCAGCAGCTTCGCTAGCGAAGAGACCCAGTACTTC
NA,TRBV7-6,many,TRBJ2-7,CASSLSPSDRSYEQYF,TGTGCCAGCAGCTTAAGCCCCTCTGACCGGTCCTACGAGCAGTACTTC
TRBD2,TRBV3-1,NA,TRBJ2-7,CASSRTTSGRKYEQYF,TGTGCCAGCAGCCGCACGACTAGCGGGAGGAAATACGAGCAGTACTTC
NA,TRBV6-5,NA,TRBJ2-1,CVSVGGGTYNEQFF,TGTGTCTCCGTTGGGGGGGGCACCTACAATGAGCAGTTCTTC
NA,TRBV7-9,NA,TRBJ2-7,CASSSKSLVEYEQYF,TGTGCCAGCAGCTCGAAGTCCTTGGTCGAGTACGAGCAGTACTTC
NA,TRBV6-5,few,TRBJ1-4,CASSYSGGPDEKLFF,TGTGCCAGCAGTTACTCGGGGGGACCGGATGAAAAACTGTTTTTT
NA,TRBV18,few,TRBJ2-5,CASSPQDRGGETQYF,TGTGCCAGCTCACCTCAGGACAGAGGTGGAGAGACCCAGTACTTC
TRBD1,TRBV6-6,NA,TRBJ2-7,CASSGGQRNEQYF,TGTGCCAGCAGTGGGGGACAGAGGAACGAGCAGTACTTC
NA,TRBV7-9,few,TRBJ2-1,CASRNRDSYNEQFF,TGTGCCAGCAGAAACCGGGACTCCTACAATGAGCAGTTCTTC
TRBD1,TRBV30,NA,TRBJ1-4,CAWRKATGRNEKLFF,TGTGCCTGGAGAAAAGCGACAGGGAGAAATGAAAAACTGTTTTTT
TRBD1,TRBV4-1,once,TRBJ2-1,CASSQDLQGSYNEQFF,TGCGCCAGCAGCCAAGATCTACAGGGGTCCTACAATGAGCAGTTCTTC
NA,TRBV20-1,few,TRBJ2-5,CSARPTVGYQETQYF,TGCAGTGCTAGACCTACAGTGGGGTACCAAGAGACCCAGTACTTC
NA,TRBV4-1,NA,TRBJ2-2,CASSTPRTRGGSTGELFF,TGCGCCAGCAGCACCCCAAGAACTCGCGGGGGCTCCACCGGGGAGCTGTTTTTT
NA,TRBV5-4,NA,TRBJ2-2,CASSLGRGGTGVLFF,TGTGCCAGCAGCTTGGGTAGGGGTGGAACCGGGGTGCTGTTTTTT
NA,TRBV12-3/TRBV12-4,few,TRBJ1-1,CASSFEGQNTEAFF,TGTGCCAGCAGTTTTGAGGGACAGAACACTGAAGCTTTCTTT
NA,TRBV27,NA,TRBJ1-6,CASSLGPLSPLHF,TGTGCCAGCAGTTTAGGCCCCCTATCACCCCTCCACTTT
NA,TRBV12-3/TRBV12-4,NA,TRBJ1-1,CASSLRKNTEAFF,TGTGCCAGCAGTTTACGGAAGAACACTGAAGCTTTCTTT
NA,TRBV29-1,NA,TRBJ2-1,CSAPLDSPLF,TGCAGCGCACCCCTTGACAGTCCCCTCTTC
TRBD1,TRBV20-1,NA,TRBJ2-7,CSARDRDRGSYEQYF,TGCAGTGCTAGAGATCGGGACAGGGGCTCCTACGAGCAGTACTTC
NA,TRBV12-3/TRBV12-4,many,TRBJ1-4,CASSLDRRGEKLFF,TGTGCCAGCAGTTTAGACCGGAGGGGAGAAAAACTGTTTTTT
NA,TRBV27,NA,TRBJ1-1,CASSLRGSEAFF,TGTGCCAGCAGTTTAAGGGGATCTGAAGCTTTCTTT
NA,TRBV6-1,many,TRBJ2-7,CASSDHLVTSYEQYF,TGTGCCAGCAGTGACCATTTAGTAACCTCCTACGAGCAGTACTTC
TRBD1,TRBV12-3/TRBV12-4,NA,TRBJ1-2,CASSFYGQADGYTF,TGTGCCAGCAGTTTTTACGGACAGGCCGATGGCTACACCTTC
TRBD1,TRBV7-3,once,TRBJ2-1,CASSSLGTGGNNEQFF,TGTGCCAGCAGCTCACTTGGGACAGGGGGAAACAATGAGCAGTTCTTC
NA,TRBV7-9,NA,TRBJ1-5,CASSSNRDPRQPQHF,TGTGCCAGCAGCTCTAACAGGGACCCCAGACAGCCCCAGCATTTT
TRBD2,TRBV4-1,NA,TRBJ2-7,CASSPRAGGSYEQYF,TGCGCCAGCAGCCCCCGAGCGGGGGGCTCCTACGAGCAGTACTTC
NA,TRBV6-2/TRBV6-3,few,TRBJ1-1,CASSYGRENTEAFF,TGTGCCAGCAGTTACGGCAGGGAGAACACTGAAGCTTTCTTT
NA,TRBV7-2,few,TRBJ1-1,CASSSWGVAEAFF,TGTGCCAGCAGTTCCTGGGGCGTAGCTGAAGCTTTCTTT
TRBD2,TRBV2,few,TRBJ2-1,CASCGGGGARNEQFF,TGTGCCAGCTGTGGAGGCGGGGGGGCCCGGAATGAGCAGTTCTTC
NA,TRBV11-3,NA,TRBJ2-2,CASSGTRATGELFF,TGTGCCAGCAGCGGAACTAGGGCCACCGGGGAGCTGTTTTTT
NA,TRBV19,once,TRBJ1-1,CASSTETNTEAFF,TGTGCCAGTAGCACAGAAACGAACACTGAAGCTTTCTTT
TRBD2,TRBV2,few,TRBJ2-1,CARALRGGRNEQFF,TGTGCCAGGGCTTTGCGGGGGGGCAGGAATGAGCAGTTCTTC
TRBD1,TRBV29-1,NA,TRBJ2-1,CSVEVPGGEQFF,TGCAGCGTTGAAGTCCCAGGGGGCGAGCAGTTCTTC
NA,TRBV7-2,NA,TRBJ1-2,CASSLGAEGYTF,TGTGCCAGCAGCTTAGGGGCAGAAGGCTACACCTTC
TRBD2,TRBV6-2/TRBV6-3,many,TRBJ2-3,CASSLQTSGGTDTQYF,TGTGCCAGCAGTCTACAGACTAGCGGGGGCACAGATACGCAGTATTTT
NA,TRBV19,NA,TRBJ2-1,CASSIAVGASYGEQFF,TGTGCCAGTAGTATCGCGGTGGGAGCGTCCTACGGGGAGCAGTTCTTC
TRBD2,TRBV14,NA,TRBJ2-1,CATSGGNEQFF,TGTGCCACGAGCGGGGGCAATGAGCAGTTCTTC
NA,TRBV7-2,few,TRBJ2-7,CASSFLGNEQYF,TGTGCCAGCAGCTTTTTGGGGAACGAGCAGTACTTC
TRBD1,TRBV7-8,NA,TRBJ2-3,CASSLAPGQGKSTDTQYF,TGTGCCAGCAGCTTAGCACCGGGACAGGGAAAAAGCACAGATACGCAGTATTTT
TRBD1,TRBV7-3,few,TRBJ2-5,CASSSTGGAAETQYF,TGTGCCAGCAGCTCTACAGGGGGCGCGGCAGAGACCCAGTACTTC
TRBD2,TRBV28,many,TRBJ2-2,CASSPRTSGRAYTGELFF,TGTGCCAGCAGTCCCCGGACTAGCGGGAGGGCTTACACCGGGGAGCTGTTTTTT
NA,TRBV5-6,NA,TRBJ2-7,CASSSWDSKYEQYF,TGTGCCAGCAGCTCTTGGGACTCCAAATACGAGCAGTACTTC
NA,TRBV11-2,NA,TRBJ2-3,CASSLTGYPDTQYF,TGTGCCAGCAGCTTAACAGGTTATCCAGATACGCAGTATTTT
TRBD2,TRBV5-6,few,TRBJ2-1,CASSLILAGYNEQFF,TGTGCCAGCAGCTTAATACTAGCGGGGTACAATGAGCAGTTCTTC